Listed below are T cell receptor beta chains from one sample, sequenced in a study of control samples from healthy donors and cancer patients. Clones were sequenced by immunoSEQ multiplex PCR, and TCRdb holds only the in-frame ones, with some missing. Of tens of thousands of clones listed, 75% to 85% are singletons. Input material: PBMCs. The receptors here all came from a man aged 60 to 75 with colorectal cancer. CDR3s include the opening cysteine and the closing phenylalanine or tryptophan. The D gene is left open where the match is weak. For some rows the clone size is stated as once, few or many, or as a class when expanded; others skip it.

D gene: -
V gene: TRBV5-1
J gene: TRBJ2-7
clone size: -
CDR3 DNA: TGCGCCAGCAGCTTGGAAGGCCAGGCCCTCTCCTACGAGCAGTACTTC
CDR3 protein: CASSLEGQALSYEQYF

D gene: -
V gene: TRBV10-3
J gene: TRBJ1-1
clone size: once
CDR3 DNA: TGTGCCCGAGGGCGTTTGCCGAACACTGAAGCTTTCTTT
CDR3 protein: CARGRLPNTEAFF

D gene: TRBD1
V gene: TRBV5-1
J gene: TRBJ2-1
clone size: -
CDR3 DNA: TGCGCCAGCAGCTCGTCATCACGCAGGGGGAATGAGCAGTTCTTC
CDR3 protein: CASSSSSRRGNEQFF

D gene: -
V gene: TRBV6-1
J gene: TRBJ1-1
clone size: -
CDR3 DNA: TGTGCCAGCAGTGAAAGGGGGGACACTGAAGCTTTCTTT
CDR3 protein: CASSERGDTEAFF

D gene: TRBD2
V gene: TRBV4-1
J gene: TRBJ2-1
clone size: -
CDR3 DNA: TGCGCCAGCAGCTTGACTAGCGGGGGGGCGAATGAGCAGTTCTTC
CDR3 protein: CASSLTSGGANEQFF

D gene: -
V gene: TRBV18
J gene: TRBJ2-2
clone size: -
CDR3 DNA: TGTGCCAGCTCACCACAGGGGACCGGGGAGCTGTTTTTT
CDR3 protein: CASSPQGTGELFF

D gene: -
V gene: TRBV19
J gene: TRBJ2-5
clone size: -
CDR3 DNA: TGTGCCAGTAGCCGGCCGGGGCCGACGGGGGAGACCCAGTACTTC
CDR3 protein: CASSRPGPTGETQYF

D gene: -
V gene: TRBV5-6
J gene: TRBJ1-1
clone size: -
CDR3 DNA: TGTGCCAGCAGCTTGGGGCGAACCGGGAACACTGAAGCTTTCTTT
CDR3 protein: CASSLGRTGNTEAFF

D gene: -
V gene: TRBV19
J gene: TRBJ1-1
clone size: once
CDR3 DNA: TGTGCCAGTCTCCCGAGGGCAGGGTCGTTTACTGAAGCTTTCTTT
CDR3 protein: CASLPRAGSFTEAFF

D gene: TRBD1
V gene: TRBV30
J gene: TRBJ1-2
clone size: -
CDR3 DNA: TGTGCCTGGGGAAATGGGATAGGGGGCCTCTATGGCTACACCTTC
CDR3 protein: CAWGNGIGGLYGYTF

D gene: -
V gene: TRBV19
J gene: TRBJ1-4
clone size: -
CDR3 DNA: TGTGCCAGTAGTCGGACTTGGGAGGGGAGGAAACTGTTTTTT
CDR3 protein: CASSRTWEGRKLFF

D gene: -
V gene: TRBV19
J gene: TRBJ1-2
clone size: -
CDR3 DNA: TGTGCCAGTAGTCCTTCTAGGGGCAATGGCTACACCTTC
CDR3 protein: CASSPSRGNGYTF

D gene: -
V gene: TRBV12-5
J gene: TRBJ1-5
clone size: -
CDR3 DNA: TGTGCTAGTGCCCCTTGGCCAGGGCATCAGCCCCAGCATTTT
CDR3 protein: CASAPWPGHQPQHF

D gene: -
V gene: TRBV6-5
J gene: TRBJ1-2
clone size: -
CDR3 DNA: TGTGCCAGCAGCCCCCCAGGTGGCGGCGGCTACACCTTC
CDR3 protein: CASSPPGGGGYTF

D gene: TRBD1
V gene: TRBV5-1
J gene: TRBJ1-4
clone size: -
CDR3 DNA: TGCGCCAGCAGGACAGGGGTTAATGAAAAACTGTTTTTT
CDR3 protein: CASRTGVNEKLFF

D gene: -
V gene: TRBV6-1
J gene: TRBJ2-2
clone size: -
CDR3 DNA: TGTGCCAGCAGTGAAGCACAGGGCACGAACACCGGGGAGCTGTTTTTT
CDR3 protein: CASSEAQGTNTGELFF

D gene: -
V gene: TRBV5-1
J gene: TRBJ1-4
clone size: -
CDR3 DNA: TGCGCCAGCAGCTTGACAGCCTCAAATGAAAAACTGTTTTTT
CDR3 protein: CASSLTASNEKLFF

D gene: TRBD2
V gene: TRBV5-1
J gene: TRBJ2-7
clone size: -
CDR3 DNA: TGCGCCAGCAGCTTGGAACGACTAGCGTTCGACGAGCAGTACTTC
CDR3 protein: CASSLERLAFDEQYF

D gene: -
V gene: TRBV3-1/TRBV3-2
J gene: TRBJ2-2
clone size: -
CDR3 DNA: TGTGCCAGCATCCCCAGGGCGAACACCGGGGAGCTGTTTTTT
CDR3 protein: CASIPRANTGELFF

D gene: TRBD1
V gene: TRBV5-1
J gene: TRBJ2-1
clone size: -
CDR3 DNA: TGCGCCAGCTCCTTACTCCGGGACAGGGGGCATAGTGAGCAGTTCTTC
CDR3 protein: CASSLLRDRGHSEQFF

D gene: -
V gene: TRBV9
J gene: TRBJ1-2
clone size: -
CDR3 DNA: TGTGCCAGCACCCTCGACGGGGCAAATGGCTACACCTTC
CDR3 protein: CASTLDGANGYTF

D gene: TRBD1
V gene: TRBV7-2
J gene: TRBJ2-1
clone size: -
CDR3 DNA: TGTGCCAGCAGCCAGGACAGGGGGACCTACTCCTACAATGAGCAGTTCTTC
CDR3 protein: CASSQDRGTYSYNEQFF

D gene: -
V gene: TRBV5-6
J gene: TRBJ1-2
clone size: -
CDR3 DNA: TGTGCCAGCACGGGGGCCAACTATGGCTACACCTTC
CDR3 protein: CASTGANYGYTF

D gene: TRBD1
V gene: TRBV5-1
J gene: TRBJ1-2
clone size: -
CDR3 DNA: TGCGCCAGCAGCCGGACAGGGGCGAACTATGGCTACACCTTC
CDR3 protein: CASSRTGANYGYTF

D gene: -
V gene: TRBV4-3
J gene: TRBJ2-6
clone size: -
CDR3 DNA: TGCGCCAGCAGCCAAGATAGGAGTGGGGCTGGGGCCAACGTCCTGACTTTC
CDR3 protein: CASSQDRSGAGANVLTF

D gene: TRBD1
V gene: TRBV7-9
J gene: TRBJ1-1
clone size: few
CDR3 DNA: TGTGCCAGCAGCTTTACAGGGGGCAGGACTGAAGCTTTCTTT
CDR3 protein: CASSFTGGRTEAFF